This is a list of T cell receptor beta chains from one sample in a study of cytomegalovirus exposure and HLA in healthy donors. Some clones are missing from TCRdb's copy, which holds only in-frame ones; the method was immunoSEQ multiplex PCR. Of some 120,000 clones listed, under 20% are singletons. Sequencing was done on a sample of PBMCs. These receptors all come from a female donor in good health and CMV-seropositive. Each CDR3 is given with its conserved first and last residue. D genes are given only for firm matches. Size is omitted from some rows. Given values are once, few, many or a class for expanded clones.

>TRBJ2-7|.|TRBD2|TRBV4-2
CASSQDSGGVIEQYF
TGTGCCAGCAGCCAGGATAGCGGGGGGGTAATCGAGCAGTACTTC
>TRBJ2-3|few|.|TRBV10-2
CASGGDTQYF
TGCGCCAGCGGGGGGGATACGCAGTATTTT
>TRBJ1-6|few|.|TRBV20-1
CSAMGSSPLHF
TGCAGTGCTATGGGGAGTTCACCCCTCCACTTT
>TRBJ2-7|.|.|TRBV4-3
CASSQETDYSYEQYF
TGCGCCAGCAGCCAAGAGACTGACTATTCCTACGAGCAGTACTTC
>TRBJ2-1|.|TRBD2|TRBV10-3
CAIGGVSGRSYNEQFF
TGTGCCATCGGGGGGGTGAGCGGGAGGTCGTACAATGAGCAGTTCTTC
>TRBJ2-5|.|.|TRBV30
CAWSELMGGQYF
TGTGCCTGGAGTGAACTAATGGGGGGCCAGTACTTC
>TRBJ1-4|.|.|TRBV30
CAWSGAGFQLFF
TGTGCCTGGAGTGGGGCAGGGTTTCAACTGTTTTTT
>TRBJ2-1|.|TRBD2|TRBV5-1
CASSFTAGGYNEQFF
TGCGCCAGCAGCTTTACGGCGGGGGGATACAATGAGCAGTTCTTC
>TRBJ1-2|few|.|TRBV7-2
CASSAGLGNGYTF
TGTGCCAGCAGCGCAGGACTCGGGAATGGCTACACCTTC
>TRBJ2-7|.|.|TRBV27
CASRAYGTQFYEQYF
TGTGCCAGCAGGGCCTACGGGACTCAGTTTTACGAGCAGTACTTC
>TRBJ2-1|.|.|TRBV5-1
CASSFPLGGAIPPNEQFF
TGCGCCAGCAGCTTCCCCCTCGGCGGAGCCATCCCCCCCAATGAACAGTTCTTC
>TRBJ2-7|.|.|TRBV19
CASGAGYGYEQYF
TGTGCCAGTGGGGCGGGGTACGGCTACGAGCAGTACTTC
>TRBJ1-1|.|TRBD1|TRBV28
CASSLREMPGQGGTEAFF
TGTGCCAGCAGTTTAAGGGAGATGCCGGGACAGGGTGGTACTGAAGCTTTCTTT
>TRBJ2-7|few|TRBD1|TRBV18
CASSPARTGEYEQYF
TGTGCCAGCTCACCGGCCCGCACAGGGGAGTACGAGCAGTACTTC
>TRBJ2-5|.|.|TRBV28
CASSRETQYF
TGTGCCAGCAGTCGAGAGACCCAGTACTTC
>TRBJ2-4|.|.|TRBV29-1
CSVGTKKNIQYF
TGCAGCGTTGGGACTAAAAAAAACATTCAGTACTTC
>TRBJ2-1|.|TRBD1|TRBV4-1
CASSPRTGGLEQFF
TGCGCCAGCAGCCCCAGGACAGGGGGATTAGAGCAGTTCTTC
>TRBJ2-2|.|TRBD1|TRBV28
CASRVDTGDTGELFF
TGTGCCAGCAGGGTAGATACAGGGGACACCGGGGAGCTGTTTTTT
>TRBJ2-2|.|.|TRBV6-5
CASSYSVKGRRGELFF
TGTGCCAGCAGTTACTCGGTAAAGGGCAGGAGGGGGGAGCTGTTTTTT
>TRBJ2-7|.|TRBD2|TRBV5-1
CASSLVGTTDEQYF
TGCGCCAGCAGCTTGGTGGGGACTACTGACGAGCAGTACTTC
>TRBJ1-4|.|.|TRBV10-3
CAISESGAGRGEKLFF
TGTGCCATCAGTGAGTCGGGGGCAGGTCGAGGTGAAAAACTGTTTTTT
>TRBJ2-7|few|.|TRBV13
CASSLFTGLDSYEQYF
TGTGCCAGCAGCTTATTTACAGGGTTGGACTCCTACGAGCAGTACTTC
>TRBJ2-3|few|.|TRBV29-1
CSVDPGTDTQYF
TGCAGCGTTGATCCCGGGACAGATACGCAGTATTTT
>TRBJ1-2|.|TRBD1|TRBV27
CASSLRGPYPYGYTF
TGTGCCAGCAGTTTGAGGGGGCCTTACCCCTATGGCTACACCTTC
>TRBJ2-7|few|TRBD1|TRBV28
CASRWGTGTSYEQYF
TGTGCCAGCAGGTGGGGGACAGGGACCTCCTACGAGCAGTACTTC
>TRBJ2-7|.|.|TRBV6-4
CASSPTRVSYEQYF
TGTGCCAGCAGCCCCACCAGGGTATCCTACGAGCAGTACTTC
>TRBJ1-1|.|.|TRBV18
CASSEQANTEAFF
TGTGCCAGCTCAGAACAGGCGAACACTGAAGCTTTCTTT
>TRBJ2-3|.|TRBD2|TRBV18
CASSPRMGTSGISTDTQYF
TGTGCCAGCTCACCACGAATGGGGACTAGCGGTATTAGCACAGATACGCAGTATTTT
>TRBJ2-3|.|.|TRBV29-1
CSVNPGLTDTQYF
TGCAGCGTGAACCCAGGACTCACAGATACGCAGTATTTT
>TRBJ1-1|.|.|TRBV18
CASSQERGTEAFF
TGTGCCAGCTCACAGGAGCGGGGCACTGAAGCTTTCTTT
>TRBJ2-1|few|.|TRBV28
CASRPPGGTPIVNEQFF
TGTGCCAGCAGGCCTCCCGGAGGGACTCCCATCGTTAATGAGCAGTTCTTC
>TRBJ2-1|.|.|TRBV6-4
CASSQLPGNNEQFF
TGTGCCAGCAGCCAACTCCCAGGAAACAATGAGCAGTTCTTC
>TRBJ2-7|.|TRBD1|TRBV7-2
CASSLATGETYEQYF
TGTGCCAGCAGCTTAGCGACAGGGGAGACCTACGAGCAGTACTTC
>TRBJ1-4|.|TRBD1|TRBV5-6
CASSLWDRNEKLFF
TGTGCCAGCAGCTTGTGGGACAGGAATGAAAAACTGTTTTTT
>TRBJ2-2|.|TRBD2|TRBV7-9
CASRKLAAKGELFF
TGTGCCAGCAGGAAACTAGCGGCGAAGGGGGAGCTGTTTTTT
>TRBJ2-7|few|.|TRBV10-3
CAISESPYPNEQYF
TGTGCCATCAGTGAGTCCCCCTATCCCAACGAGCAGTACTTC
>TRBJ2-2|.|TRBD2|TRBV13
CASSNGPSGNTGELFF
TGTGCCAGCTCAAACGGGCCTAGCGGTAACACCGGGGAGCTGTTTTTT
>TRBJ1-1|.|.|TRBV16
CASSHELNTEAFF
TGTGCCAGCAGCCACGAGTTGAACACTGAAGCTTTCTTT
>TRBJ1-2|few|TRBD1|TRBV4-1
CASRQPGTGDYYGYTF
TGCGCCAGCAGGCAACCCGGGACAGGGGATTACTATGGCTACACCTTC
>TRBJ2-7|.|TRBD2|TRBV29-1
CSATRGVPSYEQYF
TGCAGCGCCACACGGGGGGTTCCTTCCTACGAGCAGTACTTC
>TRBJ1-2|few|.|TRBV2
CASHGAESGYTF
TGTGCCAGTCATGGGGCGGAGAGTGGCTACACCTTC
>TRBJ2-1|few|TRBD2|TRBV5-1
CASSWGLAGAPYNEQFF
TGCGCCAGCAGCTGGGGACTAGCGGGAGCCCCCTACAATGAGCAGTTCTTC
>TRBJ2-5|.|.|TRBV11-2
CASSLVFSGLTRPRTQYF
TGTGCCAGCAGCTTAGTTTTCAGTGGCCTGACAAGACCAAGAACCCAGTACTTC
>TRBJ1-3|.|.|TRBV5-8
CASSLERAGNTIYF
TGTGCCAGCAGCTTGGAGAGGGCCGGGAACACCATATATTTT
>TRBJ1-6|few|TRBD1|TRBV6-1
CASSGTGTHNSPLHF
TGTGCCAGCAGTGGGACAGGGACCCATAATTCACCCCTCCACTTT
>TRBJ1-2|.|.|TRBV5-4
CASSLKGSGPYGYTF
TGTGCCAGCAGCTTAAAAGGTTCAGGGCCCTATGGCTACACCTTC